These 27 T cell receptor beta chains originate from one sample sequenced in a study of blood T cell repertoires in COVID-19. Libraries were prepared by immunoSEQ multiplex PCR; TCRdb keeps only in-frame clonotypes and omits some of them. The sample records hundreds of thousands of clones, more than 70% being singletons. Sequenced: peripheral blood. The receptors were gathered from a woman aged 30 to 39 with COVID-19, enrolled during active disease.

The chain has TRBV7-2 and TRBJ1-1, with D possibly matching TRBD1 (6 bases). This CDR3 comprises 14 residues. V was cut by 4 bases and J by 1 base, with 10 bases left in between. Germline V lookup: CDR1 SGHTA, CDR2 FQGNSA. The CDR3 protein is CASSSGTTNTEAFF. In DNA form, the CDR3 reads TGTGCCAGCAGCTCCGGGACAACGAACACTGAAGCTTTCTTT.

This rearrangement joins TRBV6-5 to TRBJ1-1; D remains unclear. Germline V gene data show CDR1 as MNHEY and CDR2 as SVGAGI. CDR3 length: 14 residues. Trimming shortened V by 3 bases and J by 0 bases, and 8 bases separated the two germline ends. The CDR3 protein is CASSYRQVNTEAFF. CDR3 DNA: TGTGCCAGCAGTTATAGGCAGGTGAACACTGAAGCTTTCTTT.

V and J are TRBV27 and TRBJ1-2, with 8 positions matching TRBD1. CDR1 is MNHEY, CDR2 SMNVEV, per germline (reference sequence). V trimming: 6 bases; J trimming: 4 bases; junction bases outside the gene matches: 13. This CDR3 has 16 residues. The CDR3 loop reads CASSPSESGGIYGYTF. DNA for the CDR3: TGTGCCAGCAGCCCTAGTGAGTCAGGGGGCATCTATGGCTACACCTTC.

V usage is TRBV27 and J usage is TRBJ2-3; no firm D call. CDR1 is MNHEY, CDR2 SMNVEV, per germline (reference sequence). Trimming left V 5 bases short and J 2 bases short, with 11 bases between. The CDR3 covers 14 residues. CDR3 nucleotide sequence: TGTGCCAGCAGTATTGGCAGTTTCACAGATACGCAGTATTTT. Its protein product is CASSIGSFTDTQYF.

This sequence joins TRBV28 and TRBJ1-1; D perhaps matches TRBD1 (6 bases). The CDR3 covers 17 residues. From germline, CDR1 is MDHEN and CDR2 SYDVKM. Deletions cut 6 bases from V and 9 bases from J, with 29 bases between. DNA for the CDR3: TGTGCCAGCAGGGGAGTGGCCAGGGGCGTCCTAGGTCAAAAAGCTTTCTTT. Translated, it gives CASRGVARGVLGQKAFF.

The V call is TRBV12-5, the J call TRBJ2-1; tentative D call: TRBD1 (6 bases). CDR3 length: 15 residues. Trimming removed 6 bases from V and 0 bases from J, with 12 bases in between. The germline V gene encodes CDR1 LGHNT and CDR2 FRNRAP. CDR3 nucleotide sequence: TGTGCTAGTGGCCGCGGACAGAGCTCCTACAATGAGCAGTTCTTC. Amino acids: CASGRGQSSYNEQFF.

The V gene is TRBV29-1, the J gene TRBJ1-2; 9 nucleotides match TRBD1. CDR3 length: 12 residues. Germline CDR1 is SQVTM and CDR2 is ANQGSEA. Trimming cost V 6 bases and J 8 bases; bases outside gene matches: 7. CDR3 residues: CSVRDRDRGYTF. In DNA, the CDR3 is TGCAGCGTCCGGGACAGGGATAGGGGCTACACCTTC.

CDR3 sequence: CASSVGVGTREGDEKLFF. CDR3 bases: TGTGCCAGCAGCGTAGGGGTCGGGACACGGGAAGGTGATGAAAAACTGTTTTTT. This chain joins TRBV9 and TRBJ1-4; perhaps TRBD1 as D (6 bases). V lost 0 bases and J 6 bases, leaving 21 bases between the germline ends. Germline V lookup: CDR1 SGDLS, CDR2 YYNGEE. CDR3 length: 18 residues.

The genes are TRBV9 and TRBJ2-3; maybe TRBD1 (5 bases). Trimming removed 3 bases from V and 4 bases from J, with 21 bases in between. This CDR3 has 17 residues. Germline V lookup: CDR1 SGDLS, CDR2 YYNGEE. The CDR3: CASSAFQAARASDTQYF. In nucleotides, the CDR3 is TGTGCCAGCAGCGCCTTTCAGGCAGCCAGGGCGTCAGATACGCAGTATTTT. Using reference TRBV9 and TRBJ2-3 for the parts outside the CDR3, the full variable domain is DSGVTQTPKHLITATGQRVTLRCSPRSGDLSVYWYQQSLDQGLQFLIQYYNGEERAKGNILERFSAQQFPDLHSELNLSSLELGDSALYFCASSAFQAARASDTQYFGPGTRLTVL.

This rearrangement joins TRBV5-1 to TRBJ1-6, with D tentatively TRBD1 (6 bases). Germline assignment: CDR1 SGHRS and CDR2 YFSETQ. The CDR3 is 14 residues long. The V and J ends lost 6 bases and 9 bases respectively, with 16 bases between them. Here the CDR3 reads CASNGGQGSSPLHF. CDR3 nucleotides: TGCGCCAGCAACGGGGGGCAGGGAAGTTCACCCCTCCACTTT.

In this sample, this clone turned up a few times. The gene calls are TRBV10-1 and TRBJ2-7; D perhaps matches TRBD1 (6 bases). Trimming cost V 5 bases and J 5 bases, with 22 bases left between them. The CDR3 has 16 residues. From germline, CDR1 is WNHNN and CDR2 SYGVQD (reference sequence). CDR3 amino acids: CASSKTGTPSSDEQYF. The CDR3 nucleotides are TGCGCCAGCAGTAAGACCGGGACACCCTCTTCGGACGAGCAGTACTTC.

This clone has only one observation. The chain is built from TRBV3-1 (or the pseudogene TRBV3-2) and TRBJ1-2; no definite D call. The CDR3 loop spans 14 amino acids. Trimming pared 5 bases from V and 4 bases from J, leaving 14 bases between. Germline V lookup: CDR1 LGHDT, CDR2 YNNKEL (reference sequence). The CDR3 here is CASSSLVAGYGYTF. CDR3 nucleotides: TGTGCCAGCAGCTCCCTTGTTGCGGGCTATGGCTACACCTTC.

The chain is built from TRBV6-5 and TRBJ1-1; a weak D match, TRBD1 (5 bases). V was cut by 2 bases and J by 1 base, with 14 bases left in between. This CDR3 has 16 amino acids. CDR1 and CDR2 from the germline V gene are MNHEY and SVGAGI. The CDR3: CASSYKRAGGNTEAFF. The CDR3 DNA is TGTGCCAGCAGTTACAAAAGGGCCGGGGGGAACACTGAAGCTTTCTTT.

The J gene is TRBJ2-7, the V gene TRBV24-1; a possible D gene is TRBD1 (6 bases). Between the trimmed V and J ends, which lost 5 bases and 2 bases, there was a span of 15 bases. There are 15 residues in the CDR3. Germline CDR1 KGHDR, CDR2 SFDVKD. The CDR3 loop is CATSAYDRTPYEQYV. The CDR3 nucleotides read TGTGCCACCAGTGCCTACGACAGGACTCCCTACGAGCAGTACGTC.

V is TRBV19 and J is TRBJ1-1; 7 bases agree with TRBD1. V dropped 7 bases and J dropped 1; count of bases not matched to a gene: 9. The CDR3 spans 15 residues. Germline assignment: CDR1 LNHDA and CDR2 SQIVND (reference sequence). In DNA form, the CDR3 reads TGTGCCAGTACCCCGGACAGGATTCAGAACACTGAAGCTTTCTTT. Its translation is CASTPDRIQNTEAFF.

This clone has more than one count but fewer than ten. The chain employs TRBV13 and TRBJ2-3, with TRBD2 matching over 9 bases. The V and J ends lost 6 bases and 2 bases, in that order; junction bases with no gene match: 12. The length of the CDR3 is 17 residues. Germline assignment: CDR1 PRHDT and CDR2 FYEKMQ (reference sequence). CDR3 in amino acids: CASRRNPGLADTDTQYF. CDR3 bases: TGTGCCAGCAGGCGAAATCCGGGACTAGCAGACACAGATACGCAGTATTTT. The whole variable domain, remainder taken from reference TRBV13 and TRBJ2-3, is AAGVIQSPRHLIKEKRETATLKCYPIPRHDTVYWYQQGPGQDPQFLISFYEKMQSDKGSIPDRFSAQQFSDYHSELNMSSLELGDSALYFCASRRNPGLADTDTQYFGPGTRLTVL.

The chain has TRBV7-9 and TRBJ2-1; maybe TRBD2 (7 bases). Germline-derived CDR1 and CDR2 are SEHNR and FQNEAQ (reference sequence). The CDR3 is 15 residues long. Trimming took 1 base from V and 5 from J, leaving 12 bases between them. CDR3 DNA: TGTGCCAGCAGCTTAGTCGGGGGGCTGGACAATGAGCAGTTCTTC. As protein: CASSLVGGLDNEQFF.

The rearrangement joins TRBV5-4 to TRBJ2-6, with 7 positions matching TRBD2. CDR1 is SGHNT and CDR2 is YYREEE in the germline V gene (reference sequence). V lost 4 bases, J lost 3 bases, and 19 bases stayed unmatched. The CDR3 covers 20 residues. CDR3 bases: TGTGCCAGCAGCGTTTTAGCGGGTGGAGGAAGGGACGTTGGGGCCAACGTCCTGACTTTC. Amino acid sequence: CASSVLAGGGRDVGANVLTF.

The V and J genes are TRBV10-3 and TRBJ2-1; a weak D match, TRBD2 (5 bases). CDR1 and CDR2 from the germline V gene are ENHRY and SYGVKD. CDR3 length: 14 residues. Trimming took off 7 bases at V and 6 bases at J, with 16 bases between the two ends. The CDR3 reads CAITDSILGNEQFF. CDR3 DNA: TGTGCCATCACGGACTCCATCCTCGGCAATGAGCAGTTCTTC.

The V gene is TRBV28, the J gene TRBJ2-1; TRBD2 aligns across 8 bases. Germline V gives CDR1 MDHEN, CDR2 SYDVKM. Germline trimming cut 2 bases from V and 7 bases from J; bases unmatched to any gene: 7. The CDR3 covers 15 residues. CDR3 protein: CASSLPSGLGNEQFF. CDR3 nucleotide sequence: TGTGCCAGCAGTTTACCCTCGGGACTAGGGAATGAGCAGTTCTTC.

Only one count was recorded for this clone. The V call is TRBV6-1, the J call TRBJ2-5; D is possibly TRBD2 (5 bases). Germline values: CDR1 MNHNS, CDR2 SASEGT. V lost 3 bases to trimming and J lost 5 bases, with 13 bases between them. CDR3 length: 14 amino acids. The CDR3 protein is CASSDAGGMETQYF. In DNA form, the CDR3 reads TGTGCCAGCAGTGACGCCGGAGGAATGGAGACCCAGTACTTC.

This chain links TRBV19 with TRBJ2-1; TRBD2 matches at 7 bases. Losses at the gene ends were 5 bases for V and 5 bases for J; bases not matched to a gene: 6. This CDR3 has 14 residues. CDR1 and CDR2 from the germline V gene are LNHDA and SQIVND (reference sequence). CDR3: CASSFQAGDNEQFF. CDR3 DNA: TGTGCCAGTAGTTTCCAGGCGGGGGACAATGAGCAGTTCTTC.

The rearrangement joins TRBV24-1 to TRBJ1-4, with 9 bases aligning to TRBD1. The V gene end was trimmed by 4 bases and the J gene end by 6 bases; junction bases not matched to a gene: 8. The germline CDR1 and CDR2 sequences are KGHDR and SFDVKD. This CDR3 region has 16 residues. In nucleotides, the CDR3 is TGTGCCACCAGTGACCCCCCCCGGGACAGGGATGAAAAACTGTTTTTT. Protein: CATSDPPRDRDEKLFF.

The chain carries TRBV5-6 and TRBJ2-3; 9 positions agree with TRBD2. This CDR3 spans 15 amino acids. Germline V gene lookup returns CDR1 SGHDT and CDR2 YYEEEE. The J segment lost 0 bases and the V segment lost 3 bases, leaving 2 bases of the junction unmatched. Here the CDR3 reads CASSWAGGSTDTQYF. The DNA of the CDR3 is TGTGCCAGCAGCTGGGCGGGGGGGAGCACAGATACGCAGTATTTT.

The CDR3 coding sequence is TGTGCCAGCAGTTTATTACCTCTGGGAGCGGGGGATTCACCCCTCCACTTT. This codes for CASSLLPLGAGDSPLHF. The chain uses TRBV28 and TRBJ1-6, with a tentative D call TRBD1 (5 bases). This CDR3 region has 17 residues. V lost 1 base and J 8 bases, leaving 18 bases between the germline ends. Per germline, CDR1 MDHEN and CDR2 SYDVKM.

The chain carries TRBV21-1 and TRBJ2-7; the table's D gene call, TRBD1, was not cross checked with the DNA. TRBV21-1 is termed a pseudogene. This CDR3 has 18 amino acids. CDR3: CASSKVKESGTDAYEQYV. CDR3 sequence (DNA): TGTGCCAGCAGCAAAGTTAAGGAGTCTGGGACAGACGCCTACGAGCAGTACGTC.

The chain links TRBV10-2 to TRBJ1-1; possible D gene TRBD1, 5 bases. Trimming stripped 7 bases from V and 1 base from J, with 13 bases between. This CDR3 has 14 amino acids. Per germline, CDR1 WSHSY and CDR2 SAAADI. This CDR3 is CASTLDTANTEAFF. The CDR3, as DNA: TGCGCCAGCACTCTGGACACGGCGAACACTGAAGCTTTCTTT.